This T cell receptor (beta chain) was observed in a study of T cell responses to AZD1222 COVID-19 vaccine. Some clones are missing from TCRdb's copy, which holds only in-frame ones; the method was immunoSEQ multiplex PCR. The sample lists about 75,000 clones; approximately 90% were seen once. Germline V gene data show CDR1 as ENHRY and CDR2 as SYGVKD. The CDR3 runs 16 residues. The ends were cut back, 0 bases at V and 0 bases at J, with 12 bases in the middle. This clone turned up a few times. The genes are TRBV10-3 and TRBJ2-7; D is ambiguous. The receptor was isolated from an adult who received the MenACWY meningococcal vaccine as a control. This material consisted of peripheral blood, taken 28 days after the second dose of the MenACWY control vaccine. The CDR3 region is CAISESIGFSSYEQYF. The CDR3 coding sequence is TGTGCCATCAGTGAGTCAATCGGGTTTAGCTCCTACGAGCAGTACTTC.